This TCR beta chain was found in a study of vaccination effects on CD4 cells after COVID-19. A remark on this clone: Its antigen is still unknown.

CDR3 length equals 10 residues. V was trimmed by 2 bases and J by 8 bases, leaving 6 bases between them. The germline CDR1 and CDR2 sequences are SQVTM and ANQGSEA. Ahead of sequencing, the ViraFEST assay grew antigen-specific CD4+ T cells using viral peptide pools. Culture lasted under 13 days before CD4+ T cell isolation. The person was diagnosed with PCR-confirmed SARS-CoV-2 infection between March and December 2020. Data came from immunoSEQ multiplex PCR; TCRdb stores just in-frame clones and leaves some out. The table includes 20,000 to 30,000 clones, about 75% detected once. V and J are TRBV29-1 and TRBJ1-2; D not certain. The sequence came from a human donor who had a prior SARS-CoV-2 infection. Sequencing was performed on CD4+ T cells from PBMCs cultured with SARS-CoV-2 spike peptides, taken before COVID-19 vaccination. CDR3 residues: CSVEFGGYTF. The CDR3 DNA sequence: TGCAGCGTTGAATTTGGAGGCTACACCTTC.